This TCR beta chain derives from a study of T cells in Graves' hyperthyroidism and ophthalmopathy. The CDR3 runs 13 residues. Germline trimming cut 7 bases from V and 8 bases from J; bases unmatched to any gene: 5. Germline lookup yields CDR1 MNHGY and CDR2 SVAAGI. As concerns this clonotype: This may be a read error: a much more frequent sequence differs by one nucleotide.

Used for diagnoses were clinical symptoms, serum thyroxine and TRAb, thyroid ultrasound and orbital computed tomography. Amplified TCR beta CDR3 regions derived from RNA transcripts. RT-PCR in the first round (using the HTBI primer set) targeted the TCR CDR3. TCRdb used MiXCR to reprocess the multiplex PCR reads, holding one entry per CDR3 protein. The data show roughly 130,000 distinct CDR3 sequences, approximately 20% seen once. The sample consisted of blood. This chain links TRBV6-9 with TRBJ2-2; 9 nucleotides match TRBD2. The clonotype comes from a woman between 45 and 60 years old with Graves' hyperthyroidism that later progressed to Graves' ophthalmopathy. CDR3: CASILAGRGELFF. In DNA form, the CDR3 reads TGTGCCAGCATCCTAGCGGGAAGAGGGGAGCTGTTTTTT.